This T cell receptor (beta chain) was captured by sequencing in a study of T cells after posttransplantation cyclophosphamide. General observations from the study: Recipient CMV seropositivity and CMV reactivation strongly tracked TRB clonality.

Turning to this clone: Its target is unknown.

The V end lost 8 bases, the J end lost 4 bases, and 9 bases lay between the germline ends. This CDR3 has 12 amino acids. CDR1 MDHEN and CDR2 SYDVKM come from the germline V gene. The table came from immunoSEQ multiplex PCR; TCRdb's copy has only in-frame clones and leaves some out. The profile shows tens of thousands of clones, 70% to 90% of them singletons. This chain joins TRBV28 and TRBJ1-3, with D hard to call. The source material was PBMCs. This receptor was obtained from a man in his thirties or forties with a blood cancer, CMV-positive, and with a related stem cell donor. In DNA form, the CDR3 reads TGTGCCAGCTGCGAACAGGGAAACACCATATATTTT. This sequence encodes CASCEQGNTIYF.